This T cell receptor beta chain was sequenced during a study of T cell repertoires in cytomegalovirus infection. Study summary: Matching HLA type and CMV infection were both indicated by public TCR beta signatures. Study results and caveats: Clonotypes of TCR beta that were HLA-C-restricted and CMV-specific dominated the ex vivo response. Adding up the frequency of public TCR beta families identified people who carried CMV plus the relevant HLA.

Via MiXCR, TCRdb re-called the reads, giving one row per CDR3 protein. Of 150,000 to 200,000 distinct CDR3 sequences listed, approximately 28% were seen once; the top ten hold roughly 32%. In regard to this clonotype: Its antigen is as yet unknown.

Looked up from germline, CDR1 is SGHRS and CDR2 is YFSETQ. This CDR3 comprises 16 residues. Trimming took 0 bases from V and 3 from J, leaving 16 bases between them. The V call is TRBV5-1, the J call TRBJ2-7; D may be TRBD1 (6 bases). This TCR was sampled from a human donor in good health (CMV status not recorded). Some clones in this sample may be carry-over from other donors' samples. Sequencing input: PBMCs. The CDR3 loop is CASSLGQTGWVYEQYF. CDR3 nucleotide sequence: TGCGCCAGCAGCTTGGGACAAACAGGGTGGGTCTACGAGCAGTACTTC.